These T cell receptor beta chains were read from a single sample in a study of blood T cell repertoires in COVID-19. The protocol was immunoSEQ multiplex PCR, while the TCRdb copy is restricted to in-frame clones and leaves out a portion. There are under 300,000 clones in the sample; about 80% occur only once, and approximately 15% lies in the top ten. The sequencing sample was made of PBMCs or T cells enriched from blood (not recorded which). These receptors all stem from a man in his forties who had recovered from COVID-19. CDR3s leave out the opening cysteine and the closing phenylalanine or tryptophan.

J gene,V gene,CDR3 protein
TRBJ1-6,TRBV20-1,SASQGSGGGSPLH
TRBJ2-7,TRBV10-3,AISGGGLGTYEQY
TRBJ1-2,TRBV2,ASRGGAYGYT
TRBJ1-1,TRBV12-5,ASGLGSLDTEAF
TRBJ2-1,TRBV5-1,ASSLGGRGNNEQF
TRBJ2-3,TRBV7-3,ASSSGTDTQY
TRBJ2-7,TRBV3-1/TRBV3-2,ASSLYEQY
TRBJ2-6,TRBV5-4,ASSLIAGSIANVLT
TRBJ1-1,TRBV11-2,ASSLSGHGTEAF
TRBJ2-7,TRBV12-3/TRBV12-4,ASSFVGAYEQY
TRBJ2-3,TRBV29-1,SVAGSGTDTQY
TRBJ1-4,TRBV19,ASSTGTGDFSTNEKLF
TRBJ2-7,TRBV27,ASSLGGLSYEQY
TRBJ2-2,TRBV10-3,AITRESDTGELF
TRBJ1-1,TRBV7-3,ASRAEGNTEAF
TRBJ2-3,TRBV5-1,ASSSGTGTDTQY
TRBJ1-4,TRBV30,AWRAGRANEKLF
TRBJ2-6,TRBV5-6,ASSLEGTRGANVLT
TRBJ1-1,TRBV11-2,ASSLRGGYTEAF
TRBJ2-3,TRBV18,ASSPFFREGQDTQY
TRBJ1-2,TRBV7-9,ASSLTGGAGYGYT
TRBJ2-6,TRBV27,ASSLRAVGGSSGANVLT
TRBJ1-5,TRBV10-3,AISGTVQPQH
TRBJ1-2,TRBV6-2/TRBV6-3,ASSLRQNYGYT
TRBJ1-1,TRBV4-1,ASSRKDREGTEAF